A selection of T cell receptor beta chains follows, all from one sample in a study of T cells in Graves' hyperthyroidism and ophthalmopathy. TCRdb recomputed calls from the multiplex PCR reads with MiXCR, one row per CDR3 protein. Of a few hundred thousand distinct CDR3 sequences listed, about 16% were seen once; the top ten hold about 31%. Specimen: blood. These receptors were taken from a woman under 40 with Graves' ophthalmopathy. The CDR3 runs from the conserved cysteine through the conserved F or W. The D gene is left open where the match is weak. Size is omitted from some rows. Given values are once, few, many or a class for expanded clones.

>TRBJ1-1|TRBV6-1|-|few
CASRRPGIEAFF
TGTGCCAGCAGACGCCCCGGGATCGAAGCTTTCTTT
>TRBJ2-7|TRBV20-1|TRBD1|-
CSAYRTGGWNEQYF
TGCAGTGCTTATAGGACAGGGGGCTGGAACGAGCAGTACTTC
>TRBJ2-2|TRBV5-1|-|few
CASSSGSGITGELFF
TGCGCCAGCAGCTCAGGGTCGGGGATCACCGGGGAGCTGTTTTTT
>TRBJ1-1|TRBV5-1|-|many
CASRPGPVNTEAFF
TGCGCCAGCAGACCGGGACCGGTGAACACTGAAGCTTTCTTT
>TRBJ1-5|TRBV20-1|TRBD1|-
CSAPRGTDRVNQPQHF
TGCAGTGCCCCTAGGGGAACTGACAGGGTGAATCAGCCCCAGCATTTT
>TRBJ2-5|TRBV3-1|TRBD2|few
CASSQERLAGGETQYF
TGTGCCAGCAGCCAAGAAAGACTAGCGGGAGGGGAGACCCAGTACTTC
>TRBJ2-3|TRBV28|TRBD2|many
CASILTTSGFGADTQYF
TGTGCCAGCATTCTTACGACTAGCGGGTTTGGTGCAGATACGCAGTATTTT
>TRBJ2-7|TRBV3-1|TRBD1|-
CASSQDGTGADLEQYF
TGTGCCAGCAGCCAAGACGGGACAGGGGCAGATCTCGAGCAGTACTTC
>TRBJ2-7|TRBV5-1|-|-
CASSLGALQGYEQYF
TGTGCCAGCAGCTTGGGGGCACTTCAAGGCTACGAGCAGTACTTC
>TRBJ2-3|TRBV11-1|TRBD2|many
CASSGGLAGVSSTDTQYF
TGTGCCAGCAGCGGGGGACTAGCGGGAGTGTCCAGCACAGATACGCAGTATTTT
>TRBJ1-5|TRBV7-9|TRBD1|-
CASSRTGLNQPQHF
TGTGCCAGCAGCCGGACAGGGCTCAATCAGCCCCAGCATTTT
>TRBJ2-3|TRBV4-3|-|many
CASSHYDSGTDTQYF
TGCGCCAGCAGCCACTACGACAGTGGGACAGATACGCAGTATTTT
>TRBJ2-6|TRBV18|-|many
CASSPTWTGGSGANVLTF
TGTGCCAGCTCTCCCACCTGGACGGGCGGGTCTGGGGCCAACGTCCTGACTTTC
>TRBJ2-2|TRBV3-1|-|many
CASSQDSGDTGELFF
TGTGCCAGCAGCCAAGATTCGGGGGACACCGGGGAGCTGTTTTTT
>TRBJ2-1|TRBV7-2|-|few
CASSSLGVGTQKNEQFF
TGTGCCAGCAGCTCACTGGGTGTCGGGACTCAAAAAAATGAGCAGTTCTTC
>TRBJ1-2|TRBV30|TRBD1|many
CAWGPGQTTHYYGYTF
TGTGCCTGGGGTCCGGGACAGACAACGCATTACTATGGCTACACCTTC
>TRBJ2-1|TRBV28|-|many
CASSQAGFGLTNEQFF
TGTGCCAGCAGCCAAGCCGGATTTGGGCTCACGAATGAGCAGTTCTTC
>TRBJ1-5|TRBV27|-|-
CASSLSPFSNQPQHF
TGTGCCAGCAGTTTATCGCCGTTTAGCAATCAGCCCCAGCATTTT
>TRBJ2-3|TRBV24-1|-|few
CATSDAGTTDTQYF
TGTGCCACCAGTGACGCGGGGACAACAGATACGCAGTATTTT
>TRBJ2-1|TRBV5-6|-|-
CASSRGIDEQFF
TGTGCCAGCAGCCGAGGGATAGATGAGCAGTTCTTC
>TRBJ1-6|TRBV5-1|-|many
CASREGDNSPLHF
TGCGCCAGCAGGGAGGGGGATAATTCACCCCTCCACTTT
>TRBJ2-1|TRBV10-3|TRBD2|few
CAISGLAGGSYNEQFF
TGTGCCATCAGTGGACTAGCGGGAGGCTCCTACAATGAGCAGTTCTTC
>TRBJ2-3|TRBV28|TRBD2|many
CASSSRSSGRVTDTQYF
TGTGCCAGCAGTTCCCGTAGTAGCGGGAGGGTGACAGATACGCAGTATTTT
>TRBJ1-1|TRBV20-1|TRBD1|-
CSARKGQGASVAFF
TGCAGTGCTAGAAAAGGACAGGGGGCGTCGGTGGCTTTCTTT
>TRBJ2-7|TRBV7-3|TRBD2|-
CASSPPPLAGGFYEQYF
TGTGCCAGCAGCCCACCCCCGTTAGCGGGGGGTTTCTACGAGCAGTACTTC
>TRBJ1-4|TRBV20-1|-|many
CSARPGQSLANEKLFF
TGCAGTGCCCGGCCGGGTCAGAGTTTAGCAAATGAAAAACTGTTTTTT
>TRBJ2-3|TRBV7-2|-|-
CASSLVQGDTQYF
TGTGCCAGCAGCTTAGTTCAGGGGGATACGCAGTATTTT
>TRBJ2-7|TRBV7-2|-|many
CASSRFGAHEQYF
TGTGCCAGCAGCCGTTTTGGGGCCCACGAGCAGTACTTC
>TRBJ2-2|TRBV5-1|-|-
CASSGQGLYPGELFF
TGCGCCAGCAGCGGCCAGGGGTTATATCCCGGGGAGCTGTTTTTT
>TRBJ2-7|TRBV9|-|few
CASSLGVDPYEQYF
TGTGCCAGCAGCTTAGGAGTCGACCCCTACGAGCAGTACTTC
>TRBJ1-1|TRBV12-3/TRBV12-4|-|many
CASRLGAGNTEAFF
TGTGCCAGCAGATTAGGGGCCGGGAACACTGAAGCTTTCTTT
>TRBJ2-1|TRBV20-1|-|-
CSARVPLNEQFF
TGCAGTGCTAGAGTACCGCTAAATGAGCAGTTCTTC
>TRBJ2-1|TRBV15|TRBD2|few
CATSGFGREDYNEQFF
TGTGCCACCAGCGGGTTTGGGCGGGAGGACTACAATGAGCAGTTCTTC
>TRBJ2-7|TRBV5-1|-|few
CAGSLSGRDSYEQYF
TGCGCCGGCAGCTTGTCGGGTCGGGACTCCTACGAGCAGTACTTC
>TRBJ2-7|TRBV20-1|TRBD2|many
CSAAGLAGGWYEQYF
TGCAGTGCTGCCGGACTAGCGGGAGGGTGGTACGAGCAGTACTTC
>TRBJ2-7|TRBV6-1|TRBD2|-
CASSKRLAGVHYEQYF
TGTGCCAGCAGTAAACGACTAGCGGGGGTTCACTACGAGCAGTACTTC
>TRBJ2-7|TRBV5-1|TRBD2|-
CASSLASGPYEQYF
TGCGCCAGCAGCCTTGCTAGCGGACCCTACGAGCAGTACTTC
>TRBJ1-1|TRBV4-3|TRBD1|-
CASSQPDRGGTEAFF
TGCGCCAGCAGCCAACCCGACAGGGGAGGTACTGAAGCTTTCTTT
>TRBJ1-3|TRBV18|-|-
CASSPLMTVASGNTIYF
TGTGCCAGCTCACCCCTTATGACGGTAGCCTCTGGAAACACCATATATTTT
>TRBJ1-1|TRBV6-2/TRBV6-3|-|few
CASSYGGFEAFF
TGTGCCAGCAGTTACGGAGGGTTTGAAGCTTTCTTT